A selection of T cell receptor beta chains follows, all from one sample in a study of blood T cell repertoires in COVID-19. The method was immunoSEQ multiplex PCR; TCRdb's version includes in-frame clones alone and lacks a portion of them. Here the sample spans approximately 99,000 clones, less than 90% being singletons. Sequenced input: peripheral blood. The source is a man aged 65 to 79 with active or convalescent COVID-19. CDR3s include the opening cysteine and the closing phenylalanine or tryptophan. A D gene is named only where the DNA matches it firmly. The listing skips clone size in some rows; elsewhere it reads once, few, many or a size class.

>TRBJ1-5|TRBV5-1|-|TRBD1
CASSLGQGDGYSNQPQHF
TGCGCCAGCAGCTTGGGACAGGGGGATGGCTATAGCAATCAGCCCCAGCATTTT
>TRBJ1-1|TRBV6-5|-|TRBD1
CASSPPGGGTEAFF
TGTGCCAGCAGTCCCCCAGGGGGTGGCACTGAAGCTTTCTTT
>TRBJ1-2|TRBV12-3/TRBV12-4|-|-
CASSGFTDGGYTF
TGTGCCAGCAGTGGATTTACCGACGGGGGCTACACCTTC
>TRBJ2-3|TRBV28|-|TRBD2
CASSLAGVQDTQYF
TGTGCCAGCAGTCTAGCGGGGGTGCAAGATACGCAGTATTTT
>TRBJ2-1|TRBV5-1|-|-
CASSLGGGAGVFNEQFF
TGCGCCAGCAGCTTGGGTGGCGGGGCGGGCGTTTTCAATGAGCAGTTCTTC
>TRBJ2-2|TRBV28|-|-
CAIQRGGRDTGELFF
TGTGCCATCCAAAGGGGGGGCCGGGACACCGGGGAGCTGTTTTTT
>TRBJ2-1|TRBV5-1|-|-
CASSPNRVSSYNEQFF
TGCGCCAGCAGCCCAAACAGGGTAAGCTCCTACAATGAGCAGTTCTTC
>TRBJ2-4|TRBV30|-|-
CAWHGGEMKNIQYF
TGTGCCTGGCACGGGGGAGAAATGAAAAACATTCAGTACTTC
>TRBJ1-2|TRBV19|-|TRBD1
CASSLQGQGYTF
TGTGCCAGTAGCCTACAGGGGCAGGGCTACACCTTC
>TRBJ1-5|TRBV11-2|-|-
CASSSETGSQHF
TGTGCCAGCAGCTCCGAAACAGGGAGCCAGCATTTT
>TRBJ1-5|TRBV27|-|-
CASSSGATYSNQPQHF
TGTGCCAGCAGTTCAGGTGCCACCTATAGCAATCAGCCCCAGCATTTT
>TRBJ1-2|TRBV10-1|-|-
CASSERGYGYGYTF
TGCGCCAGCAGTGAGAGGGGGTACGGCTATGGCTACACCTTC
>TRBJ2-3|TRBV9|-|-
CASSAGLSLGMDTQYF
TGTGCCAGCAGCGCTGGACTGAGTCTCGGTATGGATACGCAGTATTTT
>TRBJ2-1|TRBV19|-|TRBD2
CASSLAGSPRYNEQFF
TGTGCCAGTAGTTTAGCGGGGTCCCCCCGGTACAATGAGCAGTTCTTC
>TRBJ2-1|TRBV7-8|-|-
CASSLPGRAKGNEQFF
TGTGCCAGCAGCTTACCCGGCAGGGCGAAAGGGAATGAGCAGTTCTTC
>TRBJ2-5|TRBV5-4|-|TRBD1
CASSRMTGQQETQYF
TGTGCCAGCAGCCGAATGACAGGGCAGCAAGAGACCCAGTACTTC
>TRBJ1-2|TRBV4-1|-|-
CASSQTENYGYTF
TGCGCCAGCAGCCAGACAGAGAACTATGGCTACACCTTC
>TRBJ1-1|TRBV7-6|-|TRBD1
CASSLTGGRAEAFF
TGTGCCAGCAGCTTGACAGGGGGCCGCGCTGAAGCTTTCTTT
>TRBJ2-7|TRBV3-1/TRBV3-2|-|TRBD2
CASSQRAGGPYEQYF
TGTGCCAGCAGCCAACGGGCGGGGGGGCCTTACGAGCAGTACTTC
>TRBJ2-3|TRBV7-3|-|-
CASSLNIPPDTQYF
TGTGCCAGCAGCTTAAATATCCCTCCAGATACGCAGTATTTT
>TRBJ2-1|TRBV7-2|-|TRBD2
CASSLRTSGGVSSYNEQFF
TGTGCCAGCAGCTTGAGGACTAGCGGGGGGGTGAGCTCCTACAATGAGCAGTTCTTC
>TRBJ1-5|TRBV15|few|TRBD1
CATSRMGQYSNQPQHF
TGTGCCACCAGCAGGATGGGACAGTATAGCAATCAGCCCCAGCATTTT
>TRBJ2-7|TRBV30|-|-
CAWSLQTLRGNEQYF
TGTGCCTGGAGCCTACAAACCCTCAGGGGAAACGAGCAGTACTTC
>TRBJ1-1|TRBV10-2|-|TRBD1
CASSEADRGNTEAFF
TGCGCCAGCAGTGAGGCCGACAGGGGGAACACTGAAGCTTTCTTT
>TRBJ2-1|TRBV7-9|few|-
CASSLAVRGPEQFF
TGTGCCAGCAGCTTAGCGGTCCGAGGGCCTGAGCAGTTCTTC